Reported below is one T cell receptor beta chain. Its antigen is undetermined. This specimen belongs to a study of cytomegalovirus exposure and HLA in healthy donors. Study-wide results and caveats: Excluded were some V segments that proved indistinguishable, including TRBV6-2 and TRBV6-3. A few of the chains that were CMV-associated were confirmed in vitro to be specific for CMV antigens. Most TCRs appeared rarely, but some public TCRs recurred in many donors.

Primers: 60 Vbeta forward and 13 Jbeta reverse. TCRdb keeps only in-frame clones here, not all; method: immunoSEQ multiplex PCR. The data show around 180,000 clones, 84% seen once. The ends lost 0 bases at V and 8 bases at J; junction bases unmatched: 11. This CDR3 has 15 residues. Germline-derived CDR1 and CDR2 are GTSNPN and SVGIG (reference sequence). The TCR was taken from a girl aged 5-17 years in good health and CMV-seropositive. The V and J genes are TRBV30 and TRBJ2-3; 7 bases agree with TRBD1. The sample was PBMCs. CDR3 DNA: TGTGCCTGGAGTGTACAGGAGACAGGGTTAGGTACGCAGTATTTT. Protein sequence: CAWSVQETGLGTQYF.